These 26 T cell receptor beta chains originate from one sample sequenced in a study of post-analysis software for immune sequencing data. Study-wide results and limits: Controls had lower frequencies than patients of four or five TRBV segments, which included TRBV5-6, TRBV5-1 and TRBV20-1.

TCR beta cDNA libraries had unique molecular identifiers. TCRdb ran MiXCR on the PCR reads and lists one entry per CDR3 protein. The table shows hundreds of thousands of distinct CDR3 sequences, with 44% occurring only once. For these receptors, no antigen is known. Sequencing was performed on blood. All receptors derive from a girl aged 10 to 17 with multiple sclerosis.

The chain combines TRBV5-4 with TRBJ1-2; 12 bases fit TRBD1. V trimming: 4 bases; J trimming: 6 bases; junction bases outside the gene matches: 13. This CDR3 region has 17 residues. Germline V gene data show CDR1 as SGHNT and CDR2 as YYREEE (reference sequence). CDR3 DNA sequence: TGTGCCAGCAGCGGGACAGGGGGCGACTTTTTTCCAGATGGCTACACCTTC. Translation gives CASSGTGGDFFPDGYTF.

J is TRBJ2-7 and V is TRBV27; D is unclear. Trimming stripped 3 bases from V and 1 base from J, with 10 bases between. CDR1 is MNHEY and CDR2 is SMNVEV in the germline V gene (reference sequence). The CDR3 runs 14 residues. This CDR3 is CASSFSSQSYEQYF. CDR3 nucleotides: TGTGCCAGCAGTTTTAGTAGCCAGTCCTACGAGCAGTACTTC.

The gene calls are TRBV10-3 and TRBJ1-1; D possibly corresponds to TRBD1 (5 bases). Germline V gene data show CDR1 as ENHRY and CDR2 as SYGVKD. The CDR3 is made up of 17 amino acids. Trimming shortened V by 3 bases and J by 4 bases, and 21 bases separated the two germline ends. The CDR3 spells CAISDCTIYQGCTEAFF. Here the CDR3 DNA reads TGTGCCATCAGTGACTGCACGATATACCAGGGATGCACTGAAGCTTTCTTT.

The chain couples TRBV5-5 to TRBJ1-1; D may be TRBD1 (5 bases). The V gene's germline CDR1 is SGHKS and CDR2 YYEKEE (reference sequence). V was pared by 4 bases and J by 3 bases, with 10 bases between. CDR3 size: 13 residues. For the CDR3, the DNA is TGTGCCAGCAGCACCGACAGAGACACTGAAGCTTTCTTT. Amino acids: CASSTDRDTEAFF.

This clonotype was observed a handful of times. The chain is built from TRBV10-3 and TRBJ2-3, with TRBD1 matching over 8 bases. This CDR3 has 18 residues. Germline loops: CDR1 ENHRY, CDR2 SYGVKD. V dropped 0 bases and J dropped 3; count of bases not matched to a gene: 11. DNA of the CDR3: TGTGCCATCAGTGAGTCGGCAGGGGGCTCGGTCGTGACAGATACGCAGTATTTT. It specifies CAISESAGGSVVTDTQYF.

This rearrangement joins TRBV7-6 to TRBJ2-3; no firm D call. Trimming left V 1 base short and J 0 bases short, with 14 bases between. The CDR3 runs to 17 residues. Germline V CDR1 and CDR2: SGHVS, FNYEAQ. CDR3 residues: CASSLVLGGFSTDTQYF. DNA of the CDR3: TGTGCCAGCAGCTTAGTTCTCGGTGGGTTTAGCACAGATACGCAGTATTTT.

This clonotype appeared a few times. The CDR3 region has the DNA TGCAGTGCCCCCCCACAAGAGACCCAGTACTTC. Protein: CSAPPQETQYF. This rearrangement joins TRBV20-1 to TRBJ2-5; D is unresolved. The germline gives CDR1 DFQATT, CDR2 SNEGSKA (reference sequence). Trimming cost V 6 bases and J 2 bases, with 7 bases left between them. The CDR3 consists of 11 residues.

The chain links TRBV7-8 to TRBJ1-2; D ambiguous. The length of the CDR3 is 14 residues. Germline V gives CDR1 SGHVS, CDR2 FQNEAQ. Trimming left V 5 bases short and J 0 bases short, with 10 bases between. CDR3 sequence: CASSNPGTNYGYTF. The CDR3 nucleotides are TGTGCCAGCAGCAACCCCGGCACTAACTATGGCTACACCTTC.

This chain links TRBV5-1 with TRBJ1-6, with D possibly being TRBD1 (5 bases). Trimming took off 5 bases at V and 5 bases at J, with 8 bases between the two ends. The CDR3 contains 13 residues. Germline CDR1 and CDR2: SGHRS and YFSETQ. The DNA of the CDR3 is TGCGCCAGCAGGACAGCGGATAATTCACCCCTCCACTTT. This encodes CASRTADNSPLHF.

The chain uses TRBV5-1 and TRBJ2-3; D ambiguous. The CDR3 spans 14 residues. In germline, CDR1 is SGHRS, CDR2 YFSETQ. Trimming left V 2 bases short and J 0 bases short, with 7 bases between. CDR3 residues: CASSFRRSTDTQYF. In DNA, the CDR3 is TGCGCCAGCAGCTTCCGACGGAGCACAGATACGCAGTATTTT.

This clonotype was counted only a few times. The chain couples TRBV20-1 to TRBJ1-5; D call uncertain. Trimming took 5 bases from V and 10 from J, leaving 18 bases between them. Germline V CDR1 and CDR2: DFQATT, SNEGSKA (reference sequence). This CDR3 has 13 amino acids. CDR3 region: CSALVPESHPQHF. The CDR3 DNA reads TGCAGTGCTTTGGTCCCAGAAAGTCACCCCCAGCATTTT.

This clonotype was seen a few times. The chain links TRBV5-1 to TRBJ1-6; TRBD1 is a possible D gene (6 bases). V dropped 3 bases and J dropped 7 bases, with 14 bases sitting between them. The V gene's germline CDR1 is SGHRS and CDR2 YFSETQ. The CDR3 spans 15 residues. The chain's CDR3 is CASSSKGVGNSPLHF. CDR3 sequence (DNA): TGCGCCAGCAGCTCTAAGGGGGTTGGGAATTCACCCCTCCACTTT.

The chain employs TRBV20-1 and TRBJ1-1, with D hard to call. V was pared by 6 bases and J by 0 bases, with 14 bases between. Germline assignment: CDR1 DFQATT and CDR2 SNEGSKA (reference sequence). This CDR3 has 14 amino acids. The CDR3 region is CSAVGLGMNTEAFF. The CDR3 DNA reads as TGCAGTGCCGTCGGCCTAGGGATGAACACTGAAGCTTTCTTT.

CDR3 amino acids: CASSYSGQAVLETQYF. CDR3 in DNA: TGTGCCAGCAGTTACTCGGGGCAGGCGGTCTTAGAGACCCAGTACTTC. V gene TRBV6-6 combines with J gene TRBJ2-5; maybe TRBD1 (5 bases). Trimming stripped 0 bases from V and 4 bases from J, with 15 bases between. There are 16 residues in the CDR3. The germline gives CDR1 MNHNY, CDR2 SVGAGI (reference sequence).

This chain connects TRBV30 to TRBJ2-7; D is ambiguous. In germline, CDR1 is GTSNPN, CDR2 SVGIG (reference sequence). This CDR3 has 11 residues. V was cut by 3 bases and J by 3 bases, with 6 bases left in between. The CDR3: CAWRRSYEQYF. CDR3 nucleotides: TGTGCCTGGAGAAGGAGCTACGAGCAGTACTTC.

The V gene is TRBV7-2, the J gene TRBJ2-5; tentatively, D is TRBD1 or TRBD2 (5 bases each). The J call is in doubt because the DNA end fits TRBJ2-7 better. This CDR3 is 15 amino acids long. Looked up from germline, CDR1 is SGHTA and CDR2 is FQGNSA. CDR3 amino acids: CTSSPTWGRIYEQYF. As DNA, the CDR3 is TGTACCAGCAGCCCCACGTGGGGACGCATCTACGAGCAGTACTTC.

V usage is TRBV30 and J usage is TRBJ1-5, with TRBD1 as a possible D gene (5 bases). The V gene's germline CDR1 is GTSNPN and CDR2 SVGIG (reference sequence). This CDR3 comprises 13 residues. V shed 1 base and J shed 10 bases, with 14 bases lying between them. CDR3 nucleotides: TGTGCCTGGAGTGAGGCCCCAGGGAACCCCCAGCATTTT. Amino acids: CAWSEAPGNPQHF.

This clonotype has a single count. One junction end does not reproduce the germline sequence, and a read error may be involved. J is TRBJ2-7 and V is TRBV4-2, with D possibly TRBD2 on 6 matching bases. The CDR3 runs to 15 residues. The germline CDR1 and CDR2 sequences are LGHNA and YNFKEQ. Written as DNA, the CDR3 is TGTGCCAGCGGCCAAGATTTCGGGGGCTCCTACGAGCAGTACTTC. It is translated as CASGQDFGGSYEQYF.

The chain recombines TRBV10-3 with TRBJ2-7; 12 positions match TRBD2. The CDR3 extends over 14 amino acids. V was pared by 3 bases and J by 6 bases, with 3 bases of the junction left unmatched. The germline gives CDR1 ENHRY, CDR2 SYGVKD. The DNA of the CDR3 is TGTGCCATCAGTGAAAGACTAGCGGGAGCCGAGCAGTACTTC. Residues: CAISERLAGAEQYF.

The chain links TRBV20-1 to TRBJ2-3, with D uncertain. CDR1 and CDR2 (germline): DFQATT, SNEGSKA (reference sequence). The CDR3 extends over 14 amino acids. V was cut by 0 bases and J by 2 bases, with 9 bases left in between. CDR3 protein: CSARDSLFTDTQYF. The CDR3 region has the DNA TGCAGTGCTAGAGATAGTCTATTCACAGATACGCAGTATTTT.

This clonotype has more than one count but fewer than ten. The chain has TRBV5-6 and TRBJ1-2; D not resolved. Germline V gene sequence: CDR1 SGHDT, CDR2 YYEEEE. The length of the CDR3 is 12 residues. Trimming removed 4 bases from V and 4 bases from J, with 8 bases in between. DNA for the CDR3: TGTGCCAGCAGCCTACTCAGCTATGGCTACACCTTC. Encoded protein: CASSLLSYGYTF. Full variable domain (outside the CDR3, taken from reference TRBV5-6 and TRBJ1-2): DAGVTQSPTHLIKTRGQQVTLRCSPKSGHDTVSWYQQALGQGPQFIFQYYEEEERQRGNFPDRFSGHQFPNYSSELNVNALLLGDSALYLCASSLLSYGYTFGSGTRLTVV.

This clonotype was counted between two and nine times. The chain is built from TRBV5-6 and TRBJ2-7; TRBD1 matches 9 bases. From germline, CDR1 is SGHDT and CDR2 YYEEEE. V shed 4 bases and J 5 bases; nucleotides not matched to a gene: 10. The CDR3 spans 15 residues. CDR3 loop: CASSPGWTGDNEQYF. DNA for the CDR3: TGTGCCAGCAGCCCCGGCTGGACAGGGGACAACGAGCAGTACTTC.

The chain uses TRBV20-1 and TRBJ2-7, with D perhaps being TRBD1 or TRBD2 (6 bases each). CDR1 is DFQATT, CDR2 SNEGSKA, per germline (reference sequence). The CDR3 spans 13 residues. The V end was cut by 5 bases, the J end by 3 bases, with 14 bases between. In nucleotides, the CDR3 is TGCAGTGCTCTAGGGGGGACGCTCTACGAGCAGTACTTC. Protein product: CSALGGTLYEQYF.

This clonotype has more than one count but fewer than ten. The rearrangement uses TRBV14 and TRBJ2-7, with no clear D. The CDR3 has 14 residues. Germline CDR1 is SGHDN and CDR2 is FVKESK. With 3 bases removed from V and 6 bases from J, the gap between germline ends came to 15 bases. CDR3 residues: CASSQVISPREQYF. DNA of the CDR3: TGTGCCAGCAGCCAGGTAATCAGCCCCCGCGAGCAGTACTTC.

CDR3 protein: CASSSYRREPAYTQYF. As DNA, the CDR3 is TGTGCCAGCAGTTCATACAGGCGGGAGCCGGCATATACGCAGTATTTT. The V and J genes are TRBV28 and TRBJ2-3, with 7 bases aligning to TRBD2. This CDR3 contains 16 residues. In germline, CDR1 is MDHEN, CDR2 SYDVKM. V shed 4 bases, J shed 7 bases, and the junction held 14 bases outside the gene matches.

The sample holds many counts of this clonotype. The chain joins TRBV10-3 to TRBJ2-7; D uncertain. Germline CDR1 ENHRY, CDR2 SYGVKD. V lost 4 bases and J 0 bases, leaving 4 bases between the germline ends. This CDR3 comprises 12 residues. Written as DNA, the CDR3 is TGTGCCATCAGTGGGAGCTCCTACGAGCAGTACTTC. This translates into CAISGSSYEQYF.